What follows are 18 T cell receptor beta chains derived from one specimen sequenced in a study of blood T cell repertoires in COVID-19. TCRdb keeps only in-frame clones here, not all; method: immunoSEQ multiplex PCR. The sample lists over 200,000 clones; about 90% were seen once. The sequenced material came from peripheral blood. These receptors were taken from a man in his forties with active or convalescent COVID-19.

The CDR3 sequence is CASSPRQATNEKLFF. CDR3 nucleotides: TGTGCCAGCAGTCCTCGCCAGGCAACTAATGAAAAACTGTTTTTT. The rearrangement joins TRBV2 to TRBJ1-4; D uncertain. The CDR3 spans 15 residues. CDR1 and CDR2 (germline): SNHLY, FYNNEI. With 5 bases removed from V and 0 bases from J, the gap between germline ends came to 10 bases. The variable domain in full, completed from reference TRBV2 and TRBJ1-4, reads EPEVTQTPSHQVTQMGQEVILRCVPISNHLYFYWYRQILGQKVEFLVSFYNNEISEKSEIFDDQFSVERPDGSNFTLKIRSTKLEDSAMYFCASSPRQATNEKLFFGSGTQLSVL.

The V gene is TRBV28, the J gene TRBJ1-3; 8 bases are shared with TRBD1. The CDR3 contains 14 residues. The germline gives CDR1 MDHEN, CDR2 SYDVKM. J gave up 4 bases and V 5 bases, and 4 bases lay outside the gene matches. The CDR3 sequence: CASSRGQAGNTIYF. CDR3 nucleotide sequence: TGTGCCAGCAGTAGGGGACAGGCAGGAAACACCATATATTTT.

CDR3 sequence: CASSRSDRGTYEQYF. For the CDR3, the DNA is TGTGCCAGCAGCCGCAGTGACAGGGGAACCTACGAGCAGTACTTC. This rearrangement joins TRBV7-2 to TRBJ2-7; 8 bases map to TRBD1. V trimming: 5 bases; J trimming: 2 bases; junction bases outside the gene matches: 8. The CDR3 has 15 amino acids. Germline V lookup: CDR1 SGHTA, CDR2 FQGNSA.

The chain links TRBV19 to TRBJ1-1; possibly TRBD1 for D (6 bases). The CDR3 totals 14 residues. Trimming shortened V by 5 bases and J by 1 base, and 11 bases separated the two germline ends. The V gene's germline CDR1 is LNHDA and CDR2 SQIVND (reference sequence). CDR3 nucleotide sequence: TGTGCCAGTAGTCTCTGGACAGCGAACACTGAAGCTTTCTTT. Translating it yields CASSLWTANTEAFF.

This clone has just one count. The chain recombines TRBV24-1 with TRBJ2-7; a weak D match, TRBD1 (7 bases). This CDR3 region has 15 residues. Germline assignment: CDR1 KGHDR and CDR2 SFDVKD. Trimming took off 6 bases at V and 4 bases at J, with 18 bases between the two ends. DNA of the CDR3: TGTGCCACCAGTAGTTCCCGACAGGGAGGTTACGAGCAGTACTTC. Protein product: CATSSSRQGGYEQYF.

The rearrangement uses TRBV7-9 and TRBJ2-2, with 14 bases lining up with TRBD2. In germline, CDR1 is SEHNR, CDR2 FQNEAQ (reference sequence). CDR3 length: 19 amino acids. V gave up 5 bases and J gave up 0 bases; unmatched junction bases: 8. The CDR3 spells CASSTTRTSGGPNTGELFF. The DNA for the CDR3 is TGTGCCAGCAGCACAACCCGGACTAGCGGGGGGCCGAACACCGGGGAGCTGTTTTTT. Using reference TRBV7-9 and TRBJ2-2 for the parts outside the CDR3, the full variable domain is DTGVSQNPRHKITKRGQNVTFRCDPISEHNRLYWYRQTLGQGPEFLTYFQNEAQLEKSRLLSDRFSAERPKGSFSTLEIQRTEQGDSAMYLCASSTTRTSGGPNTGELFFGEGSRLTVL.

This clone was found a few times. This sequence joins TRBV5-1 and TRBJ1-2; 8 nucleotides agree with TRBD1. Germline trimming cut 6 bases from V and 7 bases from J; bases unmatched to any gene: 11. Germline V gene data show CDR1 as SGHRS and CDR2 as YFSETQ. This CDR3 has 14 residues. CDR3 amino acids: CASTNPGGVGGYTF. Here the CDR3 DNA reads TGCGCCAGCACCAACCCAGGGGGCGTAGGTGGCTACACCTTC.

This chain joins TRBV3-1 (or the pseudogene TRBV3-2) and TRBJ2-7; 7 nucleotides align to TRBD1. V gave up 6 bases and J gave up 2 bases; unmatched junction bases: 4. Looked up from germline, CDR1 is LGHDT and CDR2 is YNNKEL (reference sequence). This CDR3 region has 13 residues. The DNA of the CDR3 is TGTGCCAGCAGAAGACAGGGTACCTACGAGCAGTACTTC. This encodes CASRRQGTYEQYF.

The V and J genes are TRBV28 and TRBJ1-2; D is ambiguous. The CDR3 runs 16 residues. Germline CDR1 MDHEN, CDR2 SYDVKM. With 2 bases removed from V and 4 bases from J, the gap between germline ends came to 17 bases. CDR3 nucleotide sequence: TGTGCCAGCAGTTTAGATACGGGTGGCCGCGGCTATGGCTACACCTTC. Protein: CASSLDTGGRGYGYTF.

The gene calls are TRBV6-2 or TRBV6-3 and TRBJ2-3; 7 bases agree with TRBD2. V was clipped by 2 bases and J by 3 bases; unmatched bases: 2. The germline V gene has CDR1 MNHEY and CDR2 SVGEGT. The CDR3 is 14 residues long. Here the CDR3 reads CASSYRRGTDTQYF. The CDR3, as DNA: TGTGCCAGCAGTTACCGGCGGGGGACAGATACGCAGTATTTT.

This chain links TRBV6-5 with TRBJ2-2; D is perhaps TRBD2 (5 bases). Trimming took 0 bases from V and 4 from J, leaving 9 bases between them. CDR1 is MNHEY, CDR2 SVGAGI, per germline. The CDR3 spans 15 residues. The CDR3 DNA sequence: TGTGCCAGCAGTTACTCTCGGGGAAGCACCGGGGAGCTGTTTTTT. The encoded protein is CASSYSRGSTGELFF.

The chain couples TRBV20-1 to TRBJ1-2, with D maybe TRBD1 (6 bases). The CDR3 covers 14 residues. In germline, CDR1 is DFQATT, CDR2 SNEGSKA (reference sequence). The germline V and J ends were trimmed by 3 bases and 5 bases, with 16 bases remaining between them. The CDR3, as DNA: TGCAGTGCTAGTGGGACACAGGGCGGGTATGGCTACACCTTC. This sequence encodes CSASGTQGGYGYTF.

This sequence joins TRBV10-1 and TRBJ2-5; 9 nucleotides agree with TRBD2. J lost 5 bases, V lost 4 bases, and 8 bases had no gene match. The CDR3 has 15 residues. Germline CDR1 and CDR2: WNHNN and SYGVQD (reference sequence). The CDR3 protein is CASSGASGVRETQYF. DNA of the CDR3: TGCGCCAGCAGTGGAGCTAGCGGGGTTCGGGAGACCCAGTACTTC.

V gene TRBV2 combines with J gene TRBJ1-2, with 8 bases aligning to TRBD1. Germline loops: CDR1 SNHLY, CDR2 FYNNEI. J was trimmed by 0 bases and V by 6 bases; bases with no gene match: 9. The CDR3 is 16 amino acids. The CDR3 DNA reads TGTGCCAGCAGGTCAGGGGGCGTTGGGACTAACTATGGCTACACCTTC. This sequence encodes CASRSGGVGTNYGYTF.

This clone came up once. This chain links TRBV2 with TRBJ2-2; 9 bases are a match to TRBD1. The CDR3 spans 16 residues. In germline, CDR1 is SNHLY, CDR2 FYNNEI. The V gene end was trimmed by 5 bases and the J gene end by 4 bases; junction bases not matched to a gene: 8. The CDR3 coding sequence is TGTGCCAGCAGTCCACAGGGGGCGAAGGGCACCGGGGAGCTGTTTTTT. Residues: CASSPQGAKGTGELFF.

The chain recombines TRBV12-3 or TRBV12-4 with TRBJ1-5; D is possibly TRBD1 (6 bases). CDR3 length equals 11 residues. V was pared by 6 bases and J by 12 bases, with 12 bases between. The CDR3, as DNA: TGTGCCAGCAGACAGGGACCAGTCCAGCATTTT. Its translation is CASRQGPVQHF.

V gene TRBV19 combines with J gene TRBJ1-2; possibly TRBD1 for D (6 bases). Germline V gene sequence: CDR1 LNHDA, CDR2 SQIVND (reference sequence). Trimming left V 7 bases short and J 7 bases short, with 13 bases between. The CDR3 runs to 12 residues. The CDR3 protein is CASNTGLTGYTF. The CDR3, as DNA: TGTGCCAGTAACACAGGGTTAACTGGCTACACCTTC. Filled out from reference TRBV19 and TRBJ1-2, the complete variable domain reads DGGITQSPKYLFRKEGQNVTLSCEQNLNHDAMYWYRQDPGQGLRLIYYSQIVNDFQKGDIAEGYSVSREKKESFPLTVTSAQKNPTAFYLCASNTGLTGYTFGSGTRLTVV.

This clone was seen more than once but under ten times. This chain joins TRBV6-5 and TRBJ2-2; D not resolved. CDR3 length equals 13 residues. With 2 bases removed from V and 7 bases from J, the gap between germline ends came to 8 bases. The germline V gene has CDR1 MNHEY and CDR2 SVGAGI. CDR3 in DNA: TGTGCCAGCAGTTACGAACAGCACGGGGAGCTGTTTTTT. It yields the protein CASSYEQHGELFF.